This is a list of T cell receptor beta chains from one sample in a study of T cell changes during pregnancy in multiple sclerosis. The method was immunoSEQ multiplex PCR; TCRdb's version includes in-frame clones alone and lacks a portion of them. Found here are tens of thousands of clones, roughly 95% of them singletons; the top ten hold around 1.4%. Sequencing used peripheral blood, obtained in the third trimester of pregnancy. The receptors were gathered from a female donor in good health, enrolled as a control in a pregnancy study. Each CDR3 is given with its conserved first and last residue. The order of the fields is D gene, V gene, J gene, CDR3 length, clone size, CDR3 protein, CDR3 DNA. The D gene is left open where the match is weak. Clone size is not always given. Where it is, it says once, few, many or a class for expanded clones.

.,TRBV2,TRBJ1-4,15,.,CASSEGGGANEKLFF,TGTGCCAGCAGTGAAGGGGGGGGTGCTAATGAAAAACTGTTTTTT
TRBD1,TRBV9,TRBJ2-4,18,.,CASSVEQGDPLAKNIQYF,TGTGCCAGCAGCGTAGAACAGGGGGACCCGTTAGCCAAAAACATTCAGTACTTC
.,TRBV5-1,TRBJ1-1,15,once,CASSLSSGSNTEAFF,TGCGCCAGCAGCTTGAGTTCAGGGTCGAACACTGAAGCTTTCTTT
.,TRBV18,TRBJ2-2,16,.,CASSPQQVRGGGELFF,TGTGCCAGCTCACCACAGCAGGTCAGAGGAGGAGGGGAGCTGTTTTTT
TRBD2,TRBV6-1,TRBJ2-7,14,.,CASSPGLAEYEQYF,TGTGCCAGCAGTCCGGGACTAGCGGAATACGAGCAGTACTTC
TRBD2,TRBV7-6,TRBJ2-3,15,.,CASSSLAGGTNTQYF,TGTGCCAGCAGCTCACTAGCGGGAGGGACGAATACGCAGTATTTT
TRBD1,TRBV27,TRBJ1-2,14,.,CASSLLGTGDGYTF,TGTGCCAGCAGTTTACTAGGGACAGGGGATGGCTACACCTTC
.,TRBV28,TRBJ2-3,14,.,CASSLVGARDTQYF,TGTGCCAGCAGTTTGGTGGGGGCGCGGGATACGCAGTATTTT
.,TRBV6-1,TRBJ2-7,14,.,CASNPGDLGYEQYF,TGTGCCAGCAACCCAGGGGATCTAGGCTACGAGCAGTACTTC
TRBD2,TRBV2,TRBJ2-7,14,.,CASSKGGRGYEQYF,TGTGCCAGCAGTAAGGGCGGGAGAGGATACGAGCAGTACTTC
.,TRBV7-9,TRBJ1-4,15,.,CASSLMRMPGEKLFF,TGTGCCAGCAGCTTAATGAGAATGCCGGGGGAAAAACTGTTTTTT
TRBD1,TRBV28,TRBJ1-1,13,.,CASKGQMNTEAFF,TGTGCCAGCAAGGGACAGATGAACACTGAAGCTTTCTTT